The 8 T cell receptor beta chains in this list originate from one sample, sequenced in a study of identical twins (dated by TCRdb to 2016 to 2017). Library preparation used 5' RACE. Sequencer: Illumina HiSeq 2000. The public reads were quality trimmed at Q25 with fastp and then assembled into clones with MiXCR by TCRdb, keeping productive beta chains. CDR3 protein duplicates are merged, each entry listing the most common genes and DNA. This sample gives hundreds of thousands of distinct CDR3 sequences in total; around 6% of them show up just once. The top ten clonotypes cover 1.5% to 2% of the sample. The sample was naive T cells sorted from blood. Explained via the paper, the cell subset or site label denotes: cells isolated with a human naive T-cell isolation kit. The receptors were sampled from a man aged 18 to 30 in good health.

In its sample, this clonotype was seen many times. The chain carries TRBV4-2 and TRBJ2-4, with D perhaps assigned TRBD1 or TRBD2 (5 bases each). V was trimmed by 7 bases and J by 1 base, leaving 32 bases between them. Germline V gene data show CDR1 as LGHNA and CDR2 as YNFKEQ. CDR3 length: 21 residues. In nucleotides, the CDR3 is TGTGCCAGCACCCCCGACCAGGGACCGCCCGGAACTATAGCCGCCAAAAACATTCAGTACTTC. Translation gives CASTPDQGPPGTIAAKNIQYF.

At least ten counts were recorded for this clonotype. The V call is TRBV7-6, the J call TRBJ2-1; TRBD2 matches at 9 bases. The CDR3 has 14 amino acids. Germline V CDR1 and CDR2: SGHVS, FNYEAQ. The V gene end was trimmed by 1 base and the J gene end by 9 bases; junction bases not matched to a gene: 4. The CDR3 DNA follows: TGTGCCAGCAGCTTAGGCGGGAGGGCCAGTGAGCAGTTCTTC. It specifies CASSLGGRASEQFF.

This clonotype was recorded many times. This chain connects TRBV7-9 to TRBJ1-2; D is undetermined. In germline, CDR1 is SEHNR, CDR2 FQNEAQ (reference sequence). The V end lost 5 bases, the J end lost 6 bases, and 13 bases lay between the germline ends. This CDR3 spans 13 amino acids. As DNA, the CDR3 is TGTGCCAGCAGCGCAAGGATATCTAATGGCTACACCTTC. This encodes CASSARISNGYTF.

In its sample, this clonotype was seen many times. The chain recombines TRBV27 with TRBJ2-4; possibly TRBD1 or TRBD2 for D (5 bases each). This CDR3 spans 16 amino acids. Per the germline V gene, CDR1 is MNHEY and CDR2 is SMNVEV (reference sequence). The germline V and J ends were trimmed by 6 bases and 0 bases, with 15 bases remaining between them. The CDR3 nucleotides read TGTGCCAGCAGGCCTGGGGACCTCTTAGCCAAAAACATTCAGTACTTC. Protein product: CASRPGDLLAKNIQYF.

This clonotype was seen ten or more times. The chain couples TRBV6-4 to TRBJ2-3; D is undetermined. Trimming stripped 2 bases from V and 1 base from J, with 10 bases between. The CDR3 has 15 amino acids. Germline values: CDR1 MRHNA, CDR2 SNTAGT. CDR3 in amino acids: CASSDNSLGTDTQYF. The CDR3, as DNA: TGTGCCAGCAGTGACAACAGTTTGGGCACAGATACGCAGTATTTT.

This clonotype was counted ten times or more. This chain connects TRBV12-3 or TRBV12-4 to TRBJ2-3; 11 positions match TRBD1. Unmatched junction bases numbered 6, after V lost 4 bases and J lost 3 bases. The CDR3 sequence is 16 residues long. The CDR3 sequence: CASSSSGQGATDTQYF. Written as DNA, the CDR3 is TGTGCCAGCAGTTCCTCTGGACAGGGGGCGACAGATACGCAGTATTTT.

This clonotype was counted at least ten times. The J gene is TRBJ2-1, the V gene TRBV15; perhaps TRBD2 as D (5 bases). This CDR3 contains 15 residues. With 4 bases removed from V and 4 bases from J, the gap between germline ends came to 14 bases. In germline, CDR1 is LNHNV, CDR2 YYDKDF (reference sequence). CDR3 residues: CATSTDSVLYNEQFF. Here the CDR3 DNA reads TGTGCCACCAGCACCGATAGCGTCCTTTACAATGAGCAGTTCTTC.

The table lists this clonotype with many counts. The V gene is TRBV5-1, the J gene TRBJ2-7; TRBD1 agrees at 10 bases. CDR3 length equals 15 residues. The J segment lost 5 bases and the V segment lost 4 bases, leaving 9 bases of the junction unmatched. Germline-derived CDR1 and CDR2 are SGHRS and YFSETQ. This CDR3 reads CASSRTPGQGNEQYF. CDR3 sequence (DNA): TGCGCCAGCAGCCGTACACCGGGACAGGGGAACGAGCAGTACTTC. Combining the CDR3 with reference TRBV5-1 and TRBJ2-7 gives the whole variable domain KAGVTQTPRYLIKTRGQQVTLSCSPISGHRSVSWYQQTPGQGLQFLFEYFSETQRNKGNFPGRFSGRQFSNSRSEMNVSTLELGDSALYLCASSRTPGQGNEQYFGPGTRLTVT.